The 26 T cell receptor beta chains below come from one sample, sequenced in a study of T cell responses to AZD1222 COVID-19 vaccine. Generated by immunoSEQ multiplex PCR, the TCRdb table keeps only in-frame clones and is missing some. The sample includes over 85,000 clones, about four fifths of them seen just once. The input for sequencing was peripheral blood, taken on day 0 of AZD1222 vaccination. The receptors were sampled from an adult in good health.

The gene calls are TRBV6-5 and TRBJ2-7; 10 bases are a match to TRBD2. J gave up 3 bases and V 2 bases, and 7 bases lay outside the gene matches. CDR1 and CDR2 from the germline V gene are MNHEY and SVGAGI. This CDR3 region has 16 residues. CDR3 nucleotides: TGTGCCAGCAGTTACCGCACTAGCGGGATGATCTACGAGCAGTACTTC. Translating it yields CASSYRTSGMIYEQYF.

The rearrangement joins TRBV4-2 to TRBJ2-3; 7 bases are a match to TRBD2. This CDR3 spans 17 amino acids. With 0 bases clipped from V and 3 bases from J, the junction kept 9 bases outside the gene matches. Germline V gene data show CDR1 as LGHNA and CDR2 as YNFKEQ. The CDR3 here is CASSQDLASGKTDTQYF. The CDR3 DNA is TGTGCCAGCAGCCAAGATTTGGCTAGCGGTAAGACAGATACGCAGTATTTT.

This clone was seen a single time. This sequence joins TRBV5-6 and TRBJ2-7, with D uncertain. The germline gives CDR1 SGHDT, CDR2 YYEEEE. CDR3 length: 15 amino acids. The V and J ends lost 4 bases and 4 bases respectively, with 18 bases between them. This CDR3 reads CASSLGRAVVYEQYV. In nucleotides, the CDR3 is TGTGCCAGCAGCCTCGGTAGGGCAGTCGTTTACGAGCAGTACGTC.

The CDR3 DNA reads TGTGCCAGTAGTATAGCGGGGAGGCTCACTGAAGCTTTCTTT. Translation: CASSIAGRLTEAFF. V usage is TRBV19 and J usage is TRBJ1-1; no clear D. The CDR3 is 14 amino acids. V was cut by 1 base and J by 4 bases, with 10 bases left in between. CDR1 is LNHDA, CDR2 SQIVND, per germline (reference sequence).

The chain has TRBV6-2 or TRBV6-3 and TRBJ2-4, with 11 bases that match TRBD2. Germline V gene lookup returns CDR1 MNHEY and CDR2 SVGEGT. The CDR3 is 19 amino acids. After removal of 5 bases from V and 0 bases from J, the junction contained 12 bases not matched to a gene. The CDR3 is CASSPASGGNRLAKNIQYF. The CDR3 nucleotides are TGTGCCAGCAGTCCCGCTAGCGGGGGGAACCGATTAGCCAAAAACATTCAGTACTTC.

V usage is TRBV11-1 and J usage is TRBJ1-1, with D maybe TRBD1 (6 bases). Germline V lookup: CDR1 SGHAT, CDR2 FQDESV (reference sequence). The V end was cut by 1 base, the J end by 4 bases, with 13 bases between. The CDR3 extends over 15 amino acids. CDR3 bases: TGTGCCAGCAGCTTAGACCGGGGGCGCGGCACTGAAGCTTTCTTT. Its protein product is CASSLDRGRGTEAFF.

The chain recombines TRBV7-2 with TRBJ1-1; TRBD1 matches 9 bases. This CDR3 spans 16 amino acids. Looked up from germline, CDR1 is SGHTA and CDR2 is FQGNSA. V shed 4 bases, J shed 8 bases, and the junction held 14 bases outside the gene matches. CDR3 amino acids: CASSSITPTGTGEAFF. In DNA form, the CDR3 reads TGTGCCAGCAGCTCGATAACTCCAACCGGGACAGGGGAAGCTTTCTTT. Full variable domain (remainder filled in from reference TRBV7-2 and TRBJ1-1): GAGVSQSPSNKVTEKGKDVELRCDPISGHTALYWYRQSLGQGLEFLIYFQGNSAPDKSGLPSDRFSAERTGGSVSTLTIQRTQQEDSAVYLCASSSITPTGTGEAFFGQGTRLTVV.

The gene calls are TRBV5-1 and TRBJ2-6; possibly TRBD1 for D (6 bases). The ends were cut back, 5 bases at V and 0 bases at J, with 12 bases in the middle. Germline lookup yields CDR1 SGHRS and CDR2 YFSETQ. The CDR3 contains 16 residues. Here the CDR3 reads CASSKTGDSGANVLTF. The CDR3 DNA sequence: TGCGCCAGCAGTAAGACAGGAGACTCTGGGGCCAACGTCCTGACTTTC.

The chain couples TRBV7-6 to TRBJ2-2; D unresolved. CDR3 length equals 13 residues. The germline gives CDR1 SGHVS, CDR2 FNYEAQ. The V end lost 3 bases, the J end lost 4 bases, and 6 bases lay between the germline ends. The CDR3 DNA follows: TGTGCCAGCAGCTTGGACCTCACCGGGGAGCTGTTTTTT. This translates into CASSLDLTGELFF.

V usage is TRBV28 and J usage is TRBJ1-3, with D unclear. The ends were cut back, 5 bases at V and 0 bases at J, with 14 bases in the middle. Germline values: CDR1 MDHEN, CDR2 SYDVKM. The CDR3 spans 16 residues. CDR3 protein: CASSVPGRASGNTIYF. DNA for the CDR3: TGTGCCAGCAGTGTCCCAGGACGTGCCTCTGGAAACACCATATATTTT.

The rearrangement joins TRBV7-3 to TRBJ2-1; D possibly corresponds to TRBD2 (5 bases). Trimming took 5 bases from V and 9 from J, leaving 20 bases between them. Germline CDR1 and CDR2: SGHTA and FQGTGA. There are 15 residues in the CDR3. The CDR3 sequence is CASSPNYPGVGEQFF. The CDR3 coding sequence is TGTGCCAGCAGCCCCAACTACCCCGGGGTCGGTGAGCAGTTCTTC.

The chain couples TRBV5-8 to TRBJ1-5, with D unclear. Trimming took 0 bases from V and 15 from J, leaving 10 bases between them. The CDR3 consists of 11 residues. CDR1 and CDR2 from the germline V gene are SGHTS and YDEGEE. In nucleotides, the CDR3 is TGTGCCAGCAGCTTGGGATCGACACGGCATTTT. This translates into CASSLGSTRHF.

This clone has only a few counts. The gene calls are TRBV20-1 and TRBJ2-2; no clear D gene. Trimming took off 3 bases at V and 3 bases at J, with 11 bases between the two ends. This CDR3 is built from 14 residues. Germline V gene sequence: CDR1 DFQATT, CDR2 SNEGSKA (reference sequence). DNA of the CDR3: TGCAGTGCTAGTCGTGGACCGGACACCGGGGAGCTGTTTTTT. This gives the protein CSASRGPDTGELFF.

The chain's CDR3 is CASSHQGREKLFF. The DNA for the CDR3 is TGTGCCAGCAGCCACCAGGGACGGGAAAAACTGTTTTTT. This chain joins TRBV14 and TRBJ1-4; tentative D call: TRBD1 (5 bases). The length of the CDR3 is 13 residues. Trimming removed 3 bases at V and 8 bases at J, with 10 bases between. In germline, CDR1 is SGHDN, CDR2 FVKESK.

This rearrangement joins TRBV28 to TRBJ2-7; 7 positions agree with TRBD1. Germline V gene data show CDR1 as MDHEN and CDR2 as SYDVKM. The length of the CDR3 is 12 residues. Germline trimming cut 5 bases from V and 5 bases from J; bases unmatched to any gene: 3. The CDR3 nucleotides are TGTGCCAGCAGTACAGGGGACCACGAGCAGTACTTC. This encodes CASSTGDHEQYF.

The chain has TRBV19 and TRBJ1-1; 12 positions match TRBD1. The CDR3 totals 15 residues. Trimming at V came to 5 bases and at J to 4 bases, leaving 5 bases not matched to a gene. The germline CDR1 and CDR2 sequences are LNHDA and SQIVND (reference sequence). In DNA form, the CDR3 reads TGTGCCAGTAGTTCGGGGACAGGGGGCTTCACTGAAGCTTTCTTT. Translated, it gives CASSSGTGGFTEAFF.

The rearrangement links TRBV7-2 to TRBJ1-6; D is unresolved. The CDR3 is 13 residues long. Germline values: CDR1 SGHTA, CDR2 FQGNSA. V lost 5 bases and J lost 9, with 11 bases in between. The CDR3 here is CASSPEARSPLHF. The CDR3 bases are TGTGCCAGCAGCCCTGAGGCCCGTTCACCCCTCCACTTT.

By share, this clone ranks as medium-sized. The chain recombines TRBV27 with TRBJ1-3; possible D gene TRBD1, 5 bases. The CDR3 is 14 amino acids. V was trimmed by 2 bases and J by 4 bases, leaving 9 bases between them. Germline V lookup: CDR1 MNHEY, CDR2 SMNVEV (reference sequence). This CDR3 reads CASSLDRRGNTIYF. The CDR3 bases are TGTGCCAGCAGTTTAGACAGACGAGGAAACACCATATATTTT.

This chain connects TRBV5-1 to TRBJ2-3, with 8 positions matching TRBD2. Germline V gene sequence: CDR1 SGHRS, CDR2 YFSETQ. The CDR3 runs 14 residues. The trim removed 7 bases at V and 2 bases at J, leaving 6 bases unmatched. The CDR3 loop is CASRLAGLTDTQYF. CDR3 coding DNA: TGCGCCAGCCGTTTAGCGGGGCTCACAGATACGCAGTATTTT. Supplemented by reference TRBV5-1 and TRBJ2-3, the full variable domain reads KAGVTQTPRYLIKTRGQQVTLSCSPISGHRSVSWYQQTPGQGLQFLFEYFSETQRNKGNFPGRFSGRQFSNSRSEMNVSTLELGDSALYLCASRLAGLTDTQYFGPGTRLTVL.

This clone was counted once. This CDR3 is CASSLLAGGVQETQYF. The CDR3 nucleotides read TGTGCCAGCAGCTTACTAGCGGGGGGCGTTCAAGAGACCCAGTACTTC. This chain links TRBV7-8 with TRBJ2-5, with 11 bases matching TRBD2. This CDR3 comprises 16 residues. Unmatched junction bases numbered 4, after V lost 2 bases and J lost 2 bases. Germline V CDR1 and CDR2: SGHVS, FQNEAQ.

CDR3 protein: CASSYPDRVFNYGYTF. The DNA for the CDR3 is TGTGCCAGCAGTTACCCGGACAGGGTATTTAACTATGGCTACACCTTC. The chain recombines TRBV6-7 with TRBJ1-2; 8 bases fit TRBD1. TRBV6-7 belongs to the ORF category, with a function that is uncertain. The CDR3 loop spans 16 amino acids. With 2 bases clipped from V and 1 base from J, the junction kept 6 bases outside the gene matches.

The chain is built from TRBV29-1 and TRBJ1-1, with D uncertain. V dropped 4 bases and J dropped 7 bases, with 10 bases sitting between them. CDR1 SQVTM and CDR2 ANQGSEA come from the germline V gene. The CDR3 spans 11 residues. CDR3 bases: TGCAGCGTTGTTGGTGGCATTGAAGCTTTCTTT. This encodes CSVVGGIEAFF.

This chain uses TRBV6-5 with TRBJ2-5, with 8 bases that match TRBD2. This CDR3 spans 14 amino acids. Trimming removed 7 bases from V and 5 bases from J; junction bases left unmatched: 9. CDR1 and CDR2 (germline): MNHEY, SVGAGI. The CDR3 region has the DNA TGTGCCAGCACCCCGGGCGGGAGGTTCGAGACCCAGTACTTC. This translates into CASTPGGRFETQYF.

The gene calls are TRBV7-9 and TRBJ2-1, with D perhaps given as TRBD1 or TRBD2 (5 bases each). V gave up 4 bases and J gave up 9 bases, with 25 bases separating them. This CDR3 is built from 17 residues. Germline CDR1 is SEHNR and CDR2 is FQNEAQ (reference sequence). CDR3 loop: CASSSGRFDTKALEQFF. In DNA, the CDR3 is TGTGCCAGCAGCTCGGGACGTTTTGATACGAAGGCGCTTGAGCAGTTCTTC.

This clone was observed a single time. V gene TRBV10-3 combines with J gene TRBJ1-5, with D unresolved. Between the trimmed V and J ends, which lost 8 bases and 3 bases, there was a span of 8 bases. The V gene's germline CDR1 is ENHRY and CDR2 SYGVKD. The length of the CDR3 is 12 residues. CDR3 in amino acids: CAIGAANQPQHF. The CDR3 nucleotides are TGTGCCATCGGAGCGGCCAATCAGCCCCAGCATTTT.

The V and J genes are TRBV19 and TRBJ1-5, with D possibly matching TRBD1 (6 bases). Trimming shortened V by 7 bases and J by 2 bases, and 15 bases separated the two germline ends. There are 15 residues in the CDR3. Germline values: CDR1 LNHDA, CDR2 SQIVND (reference sequence). DNA for the CDR3: TGTGCCAGTAACGATCAGGGGTTGGGCAATCAGCCCCAGCATTTT. It codes for CASNDQGLGNQPQHF.